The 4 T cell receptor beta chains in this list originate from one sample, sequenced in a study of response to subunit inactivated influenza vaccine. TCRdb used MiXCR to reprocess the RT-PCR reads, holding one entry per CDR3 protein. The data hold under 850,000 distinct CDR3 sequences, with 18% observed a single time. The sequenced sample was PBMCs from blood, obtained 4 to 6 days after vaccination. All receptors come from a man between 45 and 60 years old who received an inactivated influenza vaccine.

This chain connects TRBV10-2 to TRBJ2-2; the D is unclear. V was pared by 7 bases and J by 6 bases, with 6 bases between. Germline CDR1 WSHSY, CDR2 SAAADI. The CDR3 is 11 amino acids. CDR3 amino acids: CASIGPGELFF. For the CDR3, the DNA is TGCGCCAGCATCGGTCCCGGGGAGCTGTTTTTT.

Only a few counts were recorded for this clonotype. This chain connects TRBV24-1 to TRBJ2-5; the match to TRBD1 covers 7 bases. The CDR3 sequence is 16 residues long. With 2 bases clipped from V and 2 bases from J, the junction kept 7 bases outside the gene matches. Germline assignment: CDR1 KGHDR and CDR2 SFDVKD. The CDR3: CATSDSNRGWQETQYF. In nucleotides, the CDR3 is TGTGCCACCAGTGATTCGAACAGGGGTTGGCAAGAGACCCAGTACTTC.

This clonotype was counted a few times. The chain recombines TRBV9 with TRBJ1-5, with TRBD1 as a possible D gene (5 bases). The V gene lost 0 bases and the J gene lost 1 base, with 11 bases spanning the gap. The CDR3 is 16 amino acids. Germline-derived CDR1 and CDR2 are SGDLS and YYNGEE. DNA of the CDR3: TGTGCCAGCAGCGTAGTCCGGGGGGGAAGCAATCAGCCCCAGCATTTT. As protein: CASSVVRGGSNQPQHF.

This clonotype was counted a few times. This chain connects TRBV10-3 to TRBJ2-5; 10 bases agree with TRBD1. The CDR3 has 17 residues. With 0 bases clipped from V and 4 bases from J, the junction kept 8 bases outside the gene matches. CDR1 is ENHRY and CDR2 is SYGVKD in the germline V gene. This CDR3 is CAISESTRQGAVETQYF. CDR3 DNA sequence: TGTGCCATCAGTGAGTCGACTCGACAGGGGGCCGTAGAGACCCAGTACTTC.